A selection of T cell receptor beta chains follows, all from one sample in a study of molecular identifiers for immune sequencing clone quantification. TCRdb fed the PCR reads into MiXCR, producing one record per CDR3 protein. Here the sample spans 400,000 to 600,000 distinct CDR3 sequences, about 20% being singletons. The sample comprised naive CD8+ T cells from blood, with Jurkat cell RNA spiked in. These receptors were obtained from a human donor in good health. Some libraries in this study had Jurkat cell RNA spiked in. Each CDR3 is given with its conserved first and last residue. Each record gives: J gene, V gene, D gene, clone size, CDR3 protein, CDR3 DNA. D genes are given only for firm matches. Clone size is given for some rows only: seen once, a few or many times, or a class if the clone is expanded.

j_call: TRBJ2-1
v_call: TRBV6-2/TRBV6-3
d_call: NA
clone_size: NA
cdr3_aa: CASNLGGRDNEQFF
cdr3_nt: TGTGCCAGCAACCTGGGGGGGCGGGACAATGAGCAGTTCTTC

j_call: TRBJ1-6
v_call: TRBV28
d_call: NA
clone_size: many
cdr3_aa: CASSLGIPLHF
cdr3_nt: TGTGCCAGCAGTTTAGGCATACCCCTCCACTTT

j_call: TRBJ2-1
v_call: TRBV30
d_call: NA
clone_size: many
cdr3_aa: CAWSVLLGDEQFF
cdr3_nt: TGTGCCTGGAGTGTACTGTTGGGGGATGAGCAGTTCTTC

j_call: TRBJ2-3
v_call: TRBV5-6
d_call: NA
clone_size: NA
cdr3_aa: CASSLGRWGSYTDTQYF
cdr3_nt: TGTGCCAGCAGCTTGGGGCGGTGGGGCAGCTACACAGATACGCAGTATTTT

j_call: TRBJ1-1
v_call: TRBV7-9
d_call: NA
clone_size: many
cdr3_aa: CASSSLVPEAFF
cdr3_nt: TGTGCCAGCAGCTCTCTGGTCCCTGAAGCTTTCTTT

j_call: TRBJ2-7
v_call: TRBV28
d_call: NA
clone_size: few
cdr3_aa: CASSPLALTSYEQYF
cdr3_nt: TGTGCCAGCAGTCCCCTAGCGTTAACCTCCTACGAGCAGTACTTC

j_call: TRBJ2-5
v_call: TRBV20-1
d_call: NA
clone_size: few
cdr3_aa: CSASQPADVGVRETQYF
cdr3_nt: TGCAGTGCTAGCCAGCCGGCTGACGTTGGCGTACGGGAGACCCAGTACTTC

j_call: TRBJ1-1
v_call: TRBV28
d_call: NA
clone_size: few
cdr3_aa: CASTSLGQSEAFF
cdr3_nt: TGTGCCAGCACCTCCCTGGGGCAGTCAGAAGCTTTCTTT

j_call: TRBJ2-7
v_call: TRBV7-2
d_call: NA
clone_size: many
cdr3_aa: CASSLVRNEQYF
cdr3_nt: TGTGCCAGCAGCTTAGTCAGGAACGAGCAGTACTTC

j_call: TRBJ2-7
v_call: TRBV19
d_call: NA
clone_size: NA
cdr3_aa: CASSIDPDSSYEQYF
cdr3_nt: TGTGCCAGTAGTATAGATCCGGACAGCTCCTACGAGCAGTACTTC

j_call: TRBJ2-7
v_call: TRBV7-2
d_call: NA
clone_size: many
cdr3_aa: CASSFGGQEQYF
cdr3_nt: TGTGCCAGCAGCTTTGGAGGGCAGGAGCAGTACTTC

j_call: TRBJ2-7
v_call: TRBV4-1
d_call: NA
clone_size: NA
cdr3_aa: CASSQGVVASSEQYF
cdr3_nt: TGCGCCAGCAGCCAAGGGGTCGTGGCAAGCTCCGAGCAGTACTTC

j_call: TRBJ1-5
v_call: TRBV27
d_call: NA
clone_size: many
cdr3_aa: CASGDGSNQPQHF
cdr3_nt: TGTGCCAGCGGTGACGGTAGCAATCAGCCCCAGCATTTT

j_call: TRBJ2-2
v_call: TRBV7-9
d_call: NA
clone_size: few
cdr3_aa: CASSDTKSDSSPGELFF
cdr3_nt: TGTGCCAGCAGCGATACCAAGTCGGACAGCTCCCCCGGGGAGCTGTTTTTT

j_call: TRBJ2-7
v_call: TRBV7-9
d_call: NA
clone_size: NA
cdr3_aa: CASSLALTGSYEQYF
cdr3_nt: TGTGCCAGCAGCTTAGCCCTGACAGGATCCTACGAGCAGTACTTC

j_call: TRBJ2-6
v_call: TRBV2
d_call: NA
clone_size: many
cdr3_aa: CASREVEGSGANVLTF
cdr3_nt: TGTGCCAGCAGGGAAGTGGAGGGTTCAGGGGCCAACGTCCTGACTTTC

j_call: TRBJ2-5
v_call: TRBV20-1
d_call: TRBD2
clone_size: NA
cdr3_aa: CSARAGTTYQETQYF
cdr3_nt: TGCAGTGCTAGAGCCGGGACTACGTACCAAGAGACCCAGTACTTC

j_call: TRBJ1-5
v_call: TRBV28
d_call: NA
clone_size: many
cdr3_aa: CASSFSGRLNQPQHF
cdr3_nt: TGTGCCAGCAGTTTTAGTGGGAGGCTCAATCAGCCCCAGCATTTT

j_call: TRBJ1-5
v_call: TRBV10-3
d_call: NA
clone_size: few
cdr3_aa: CAISESTRPSNQPQHF
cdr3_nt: TGTGCCATCAGTGAGTCGACACGACCTAGCAATCAGCCCCAGCATTTT

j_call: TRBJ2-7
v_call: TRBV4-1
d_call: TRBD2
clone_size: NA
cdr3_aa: CASSQDLASGSYEQYF
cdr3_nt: TGCGCCAGCAGCCAAGACCTCGCTAGCGGATCCTACGAGCAGTACTTC

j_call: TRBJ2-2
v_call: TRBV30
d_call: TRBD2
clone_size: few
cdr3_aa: CAWIYAGAITGELFF
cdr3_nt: TGTGCCTGGATATATGCGGGAGCCATAACCGGGGAGCTGTTTTTT

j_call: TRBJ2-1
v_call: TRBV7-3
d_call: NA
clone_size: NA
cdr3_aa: CASSRTGNRDNEQFF
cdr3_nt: TGTGCCAGCAGCCGTACAGGGAACAGAGACAATGAGCAGTTCTTC

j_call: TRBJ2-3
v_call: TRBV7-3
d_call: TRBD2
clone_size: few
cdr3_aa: CASSLSGLASDTQYF
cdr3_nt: TGTGCCAGCAGCTTATCTGGACTAGCTTCAGATACGCAGTATTTT

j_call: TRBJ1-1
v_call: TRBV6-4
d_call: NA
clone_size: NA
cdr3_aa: CASSDSDRADLNTEAFF
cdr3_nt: TGTGCCAGCAGTGATTCCGACAGAGCGGATCTTAACACTGAAGCTTTCTTT

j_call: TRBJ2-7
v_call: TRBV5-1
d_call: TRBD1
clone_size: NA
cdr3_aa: CASSLDRGPPYEQYF
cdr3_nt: TGCGCCAGCAGCTTGGACAGGGGCCCTCCCTACGAGCAGTACTTC